Below, 11 T cell receptor beta chains from the same sample are listed, as sequenced in a study of CD8+CD57+ T cells in acquired aplastic anemia. The study profiled TCR beta VDJ and CDR3 using genomic DNA as template. TCRdb re-called the reads with MiXCR, one entry per CDR3 protein. The sample records around 130,000 distinct CDR3 sequences, around 48% being singletons. Sequencing was done on a sample of sorted CD4+, CD8+, or CD8+CD57+ T cells (not recorded which) from PBMCs. These TCRs come from a human donor in good health, serving as a control.

Many counts were recorded for this clonotype. J is TRBJ2-1 and V is TRBV2; TRBD2 matches 13 bases. Germline V gene sequence: CDR1 SNHLY, CDR2 FYNNEI. The CDR3 loop spans 13 amino acids. With 9 bases clipped from V and 10 bases from J, the junction kept 6 bases outside the gene matches. Here the CDR3 DNA reads TGTGCCAGAGGGGGACTAGCGGGGAGGGAGCAGTTCTTC. Translated: CARGGLAGREQFF.

This clonotype was seen repeatedly, ten times or more. This sequence may be a read error, since a much larger clone differs from it by one base. The chain employs TRBV7-2 and TRBJ1-6; TRBD1 might be the D (6 bases). Between the trimmed V and J ends, which lost 2 bases and 6 bases, there was a span of 11 bases. CDR3 length: 15 residues. From germline, CDR1 is SGHTA and CDR2 FQGNSA. The chain's CDR3 is CASSLRGAANSPLHF. The CDR3 coding sequence is TGTGCCAGCAGCTTACGGGGGGCCGCTAATTCACCCCTCCACTTT.

This clonotype was detected a few times. Compared with germline, one end of the junction differs, possibly owing to a read error. The V call is TRBV9, the J call TRBJ1-3; D is uncertain. Looked up from germline, CDR1 is SGDLS and CDR2 is YYNGEE. The CDR3 spans 16 residues. The DNA of the CDR3 is TGTACCAGCAGCGTGCAATCAGGACTGGACGGAGACACCATATATTTT. Encoded protein: CTSSVQSGLDGDTIYF.

This clonotype was detected ten times or more. V gene TRBV6-1 combines with J gene TRBJ1-5; unclear D gene. Germline V gene lookup returns CDR1 MNHNS and CDR2 SASEGT. V shed 5 bases and J shed 3 bases, with 17 bases lying between them. The CDR3 has 16 amino acids. CDR3 in amino acids: CASSPGLGGSNQPQHF. The CDR3 bases are TGTGCCAGCAGTCCCGGGTTGGGAGGTTCCAATCAGCCCCAGCATTTT.

Ten or more counts support this clonotype. This chain connects TRBV29-1 to TRBJ1-2, with TRBD1 identical over 7 bases. Trimming cost V 7 bases and J 2 bases; bases outside gene matches: 4. This CDR3 comprises 12 residues. In germline, CDR1 is SQVTM, CDR2 ANQGSEA. The CDR3 sequence is CSGLTGNYGYTF. In DNA, the CDR3 is TGCAGCGGGCTGACAGGGAACTATGGCTACACCTTC.

The chain is built from TRBV10-3 and TRBJ1-2; 7 bases map to TRBD1. Losses at the gene ends were 7 bases for V and 4 bases for J; bases not matched to a gene: 9. The CDR3 is 14 residues long. The V gene's germline CDR1 is ENHRY and CDR2 SYGVKD. The CDR3 DNA reads as TGTGCCATCATGGGGACAGCCCTCGTCTATGGCTACACCTTC. This sequence encodes CAIMGTALVYGYTF.

This clonotype came up a few times. The chain links TRBV5-1 to TRBJ1-1; a weak D match, TRBD1 (5 bases). Trimming took off 1 base at V and 7 bases at J, with 11 bases between the two ends. The CDR3 has 13 amino acids. Germline CDR1 SGHRS, CDR2 YFSETQ. The chain's CDR3 is CASSLIQGGEAFF. In DNA form, the CDR3 reads TGCGCCAGCAGCTTGATCCAGGGAGGTGAAGCTTTCTTT.

V is TRBV7-9 and J is TRBJ1-2; D might be TRBD1 (5 bases). Germline V gives CDR1 SEHNR, CDR2 FQNEAQ (reference sequence). V lost 5 bases, J lost 3 bases, and 13 bases lay in between. The CDR3 has 14 amino acids. CDR3 sequence: CASSPPGTYYGYTF. Here the CDR3 DNA reads TGTGCCAGCAGCCCCCCCGGGACGTACTATGGCTACACCTTC.

This clonotype was counted at least ten times. This sequence joins TRBV4-3 and TRBJ2-1; no firm D call. The V gene's germline CDR1 is LGHNA and CDR2 YSLEER. The CDR3 contains 17 residues. Trimming left V 2 bases short and J 4 bases short, with 18 bases between. CDR3 nucleotide sequence: TGCGCCAGCAGCCAAAATAGCAGGTCGGCCCGTTACAATGAGCAGTTCTTC. This sequence encodes CASSQNSRSARYNEQFF.

This clonotype was detected ten times or more. The rearrangement joins TRBV29-1 to TRBJ1-6; 8 positions agree with TRBD1. This CDR3 comprises 14 residues. The ends lost 3 bases at V and 8 bases at J; junction bases unmatched: 6. Germline lookup yields CDR1 SQVTM and CDR2 ANQGSEA. CDR3: CSVDPGQAYSPLHF. CDR3 DNA sequence: TGCAGCGTTGACCCGGGACAGGCTTATTCACCCCTCCACTTT.

This chain uses TRBV6-1 with TRBJ2-2; possibly TRBD1 or TRBD2 for D (6 bases each). The CDR3 is 14 amino acids. In germline, CDR1 is MNHNS, CDR2 SASEGT. V was cut by 6 bases and J by 3 bases, with 11 bases left in between. CDR3 protein: CASSLEGDTGELFF. The CDR3 nucleotides read TGTGCCAGCAGCTTGGAGGGGGACACCGGGGAGCTGTTTTTT.